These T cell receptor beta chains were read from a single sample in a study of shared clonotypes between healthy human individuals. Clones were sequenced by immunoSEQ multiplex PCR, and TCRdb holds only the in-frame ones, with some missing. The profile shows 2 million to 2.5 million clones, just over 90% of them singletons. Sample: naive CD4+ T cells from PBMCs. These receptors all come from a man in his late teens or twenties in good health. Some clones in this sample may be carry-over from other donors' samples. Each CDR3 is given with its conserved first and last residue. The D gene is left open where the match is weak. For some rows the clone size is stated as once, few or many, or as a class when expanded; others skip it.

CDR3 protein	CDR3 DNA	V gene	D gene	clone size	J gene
CASTPTGRAHNEQFF	TGTGCCAGCACACCGACGGGGCGGGCCCACAATGAGCAGTTCTTC	TRBV7-2	-	-	TRBJ2-1
CASSQHSGRASGELFF	TGTGCCAGCAGCCAACATAGCGGGAGGGCCTCCGGGGAGCTGTTTTTT	TRBV14	TRBD2	-	TRBJ2-2
CASSQSGRLNTEAFF	TGTGCCAGCAGTCAGTCGGGACGGTTGAACACTGAAGCTTTCTTT	TRBV28	-	-	TRBJ1-1
CASSLLPRPNTEAFF	TGCGCCAGCAGCTTGTTGCCCAGACCGAACACTGAAGCTTTCTTT	TRBV5-1	-	-	TRBJ1-1
CASSFWGDQPQHF	TGTGCCAGCAGCTTTTGGGGGGATCAGCCCCAGCATTTT	TRBV7-2	-	-	TRBJ1-5
CASRRDSEGSEQYF	TGTGCCAGCAGACGAGACTCGGAAGGAAGCGAGCAGTACTTC	TRBV2	-	-	TRBJ2-7
CSTSGQNGYTF	TGCAGCACCTCGGGTCAGAATGGCTACACCTTC	TRBV29-1	-	-	TRBJ1-2
CASRREGNYGYTF	TGTGCCAGTCGAAGGGAGGGGAACTATGGCTACACCTTC	TRBV19	-	-	TRBJ1-2
CASSVEGHGSFGYTF	TGTGCCAGCAGCGTAGAAGGTCACGGGAGTTTTGGCTACACCTTC	TRBV9	-	-	TRBJ1-2
CASSSGGGRGGELFF	TGTGCCAGCAGTTCCGGAGGGGGTCGTGGCGGGGAGCTGTTTTTT	TRBV28	-	-	TRBJ2-2
CASSQEGTSGSQSTDTQYF	TGCGCCAGCAGCCAAGAGGGGACTAGCGGGAGCCAAAGCACAGATACGCAGTATTTT	TRBV4-3	TRBD2	-	TRBJ2-3
CASSISGGDQPQHF	TGTGCCAGTAGTATTTCCGGGGGCGACCAGCCCCAGCATTTT	TRBV19	-	-	TRBJ1-5
CASSPLTSGGPDTQYF	TGTGCCAGCAGTCCCCTAACTAGCGGGGGCCCAGATACGCAGTATTTT	TRBV27	TRBD2	once	TRBJ2-3
CASSLKGGQRLGETQYF	TGTGCCAGCAGTTTAAAAGGGGGACAGAGACTTGGGGAGACCCAGTACTTC	TRBV27	TRBD1	-	TRBJ2-5
CASSHSLRVGASYEQYF	TGTGCCAGCAGCCATTCCTTGAGGGTAGGGGCCTCCTACGAGCAGTACTTC	TRBV4-2	-	-	TRBJ2-7
CASSLEPSGMGYEQYF	TGCGCCAGCAGCTTGGAACCTAGCGGTATGGGCTACGAGCAGTACTTC	TRBV5-1	TRBD2	-	TRBJ2-7
CASSPRTGKGANVLTF	TGTGCCAGCAGCCCCCGGACAGGGAAAGGGGCCAACGTCCTGACTTTC	TRBV9	TRBD1	-	TRBJ2-6
CASSLAPPSYEQYF	TGCGCCAGCAGCTTGGCCCCTCCCTCCTACGAGCAGTACTTC	TRBV5-1	-	-	TRBJ2-7
CASSLSGYADNNEQFF	TGTGCCAGCAGTTTATCGGGGTATGCAGATAACAATGAGCAGTTCTTC	TRBV27	-	-	TRBJ2-1
CASSQRDRGTYEQYF	TGTGCCAGCAGCCAAAGGGACAGGGGAACCTACGAGCAGTACTTC	TRBV14	TRBD1	once	TRBJ2-7
CASREAQPQHF	TGCGCCAGCCGCGAGGCTCAGCCCCAGCATTTT	TRBV5-1	-	-	TRBJ1-5
CASSQGWGSGANVLTF	TGTGCCAGCAGCCAAGGGTGGGGTAGTGGGGCCAACGTCCTGACTTTC	TRBV14	-	-	TRBJ2-6
CASSYRNGDEAFF	TGTGCCAGCAGTTACAGAAACGGAGATGAAGCTTTCTTT	TRBV6-6	-	-	TRBJ1-1
CASSYDRGPSYEQYF	TGTGCCAGCAGCTACGACAGGGGGCCCTCCTACGAGCAGTACTTC	TRBV11-2	TRBD1	-	TRBJ2-7
CASSNGTSGRFFEHGEQFF	TGTGCCAGCAGCAACGGGACTAGCGGGAGGTTTTTCGAACACGGTGAGCAGTTCTTC	TRBV5-6	TRBD2	many	TRBJ2-1
CASSLNQFSGELFF	TGTGCCAGCAGCTTAAATCAATTCTCCGGGGAGCTGTTTTTT	TRBV5-4	-	-	TRBJ2-2
CASSLTGGTEAFF	TGTGCCAGTAGTTTAACAGGGGGCACTGAAGCTTTCTTT	TRBV19	TRBD1	few	TRBJ1-1
CASRESGADTQYF	TGTGCCAGCAGGGAGAGTGGCGCAGATACGCAGTATTTT	TRBV6-1	-	-	TRBJ2-3
CASSYKGPNTEAFF	TGTGCCAGCAGTTATAAAGGGCCGAACACTGAAGCTTTCTTT	TRBV7-9	-	-	TRBJ1-1
CASGLRGIYEQYF	TGTGCTAGTGGTTTAAGGGGAATCTACGAGCAGTACTTC	TRBV12-5	-	once	TRBJ2-7
CASSLEWLGTQYF	TGTGCCAGCAGCTTAGAGTGGTTGGGGACCCAGTACTTC	TRBV7-9	-	-	TRBJ2-5
CASSPNYDRTNEKLFF	TGTGCCAGCAGCCCCAACTACGACAGAACTAATGAAAAACTGTTTTTT	TRBV9	-	-	TRBJ1-4
CASSESADSYEQYF	TGTGCCAGCAGTGAATCGGCGGACTCCTACGAGCAGTACTTC	TRBV6-1	-	-	TRBJ2-7
CASSELYLWGNEQFF	TGTGCCAGCAGTGAATTGTATCTGTGGGGGAACGAGCAGTTCTTC	TRBV2	-	-	TRBJ2-1
CASSLLDRGLGEQYF	TGTGCCAGCTCACTATTGGACAGGGGGTTGGGCGAGCAGTACTTC	TRBV18	TRBD1	-	TRBJ2-7
CASSLGGIYGYTF	TGCGCCAGCAGCTTGGGGGGCATCTATGGCTACACCTTC	TRBV5-1	-	-	TRBJ1-2
CASSSGPSNQPQHF	TGTGCCAGCAGCTCGGGTCCTAGCAATCAGCCCCAGCATTTT	TRBV11-2	-	-	TRBJ1-5
CATSRQGSGELFF	TGTGCCACCAGCAGACAGGGGTCCGGGGAGCTGTTTTTT	TRBV15	-	once	TRBJ2-2
CASSTTGGETEAFF	TGTGCCAGCAGCACAACAGGGGGCGAAACTGAAGCTTTCTTT	TRBV6-5	TRBD1	-	TRBJ1-1
CASSEISQGAALTQYF	TGTGCCAGCAGTGAGATATCACAGGGGGCAGCTTTGACCCAGTACTTC	TRBV2	TRBD1	-	TRBJ2-5
CASSLDGVNTEAFF	TGTGCCAGCAGCTTAGATGGCGTAAACACTGAAGCTTTCTTT	TRBV7-8	-	-	TRBJ1-1
CASSPTPAGGYTF	TGTGCCAGCAGCCCGACACCGGCCGGTGGCTACACCTTC	TRBV6-5	-	-	TRBJ1-2
CSVEAQEGQPQHF	TGCAGCGTTGAGGCTCAGGAAGGTCAGCCCCAGCATTTT	TRBV29-1	-	-	TRBJ1-5
CASSFLGRNNEQFF	TGTGCCAGCAGCTTTTTGGGCCGAAACAATGAGCAGTTCTTC	TRBV5-4	-	-	TRBJ2-1
CASTASGSSYEQYF	TGTGCCAGCACGGCTAGCGGGTCCTCTTACGAGCAGTACTTC	TRBV2	TRBD2	-	TRBJ2-7
CASTISRGVETQYF	TGTGCCAGCACCATCAGCAGGGGGGTAGAGACCCAGTACTTC	TRBV6-1	-	-	TRBJ2-5
CASSYFLLNQPQHF	TGTGCCAGCAGTTATTTTTTGCTGAATCAGCCCCAGCATTTT	TRBV6-6	-	-	TRBJ1-5
CASSEVAGGNEQFF	TGTGCCAGCAGTGAGGTAGCGGGAGGGAATGAGCAGTTCTTC	TRBV6-4	TRBD2	-	TRBJ2-1
CASSVGGWERKSSYEQYF	TGTGCCAGCAGCGTAGGCGGGTGGGAGCGGAAAAGCTCCTACGAGCAGTACTTC	TRBV9	-	-	TRBJ2-7
CASMLWTGELFF	TGTGCCTCCATGTTGTGGACCGGGGAGCTGTTTTTT	TRBV6-1	-	-	TRBJ2-2
CASSSGAFRTDTQYF	TGTGCCAGCAGTTCAGGGGCGTTTCGGACAGATACGCAGTATTTT	TRBV27	-	-	TRBJ2-3
CASSTGQGVWYEQYF	TGTGCCAGCAGTACGGGACAGGGGGTTTGGTACGAGCAGTACTTC	TRBV28	TRBD1	-	TRBJ2-7
CASSIQAYEQYF	TGTGCCAGCTCCATACAGGCCTACGAGCAGTACTTC	TRBV6-6	-	-	TRBJ2-7
CASSQGATLGYEQYF	TGTGCCAGCAGCCAAGGGGCTACTCTGGGGTACGAGCAGTACTTC	TRBV4-2	-	-	TRBJ2-7